The clone carrying this TCR beta chain was detected once. CDR1 is SGHDT, CDR2 YYEEEE, per germline. The CDR3 contains 14 residues. V was pared by 2 bases and J by 3 bases, with 9 bases between. The record originates from a study of blood T cell repertoires in COVID-19. Overall study: Both acute and convalescent COVID-19 samples were obtained from the United States, Italy and Spain. PBMCs, B-cell-depleted T cells, or T cells were the source of the cDNA or gDNA that made up the material.

Per the original data handling: Estimated nucleated cell counts came from reference gene primer amplification. TCRdb's copy holds only in-frame clones and misses some; the assay was immunoSEQ multiplex PCR. V and J calls and clone size are those listed in that table; D and trimming were worked out from the DNA. The repertoire holds 65,000 to 90,000 clones, roughly 87% seen once, with 3% in the top ten. The rearrangement joins TRBV5-6 to TRBJ2-1; D perhaps matches TRBD1 (6 bases). The sample was peripheral blood. This TCR derives from a woman aged 45-59 years with active or convalescent COVID-19. The CDR3 coding sequence is TGTGCCAGCAGCTTCCCAGGGGACTACAATGAGCAGTTCTTC. Its protein product is CASSFPGDYNEQFF.